Given below is one T cell receptor (beta chain) in context. This specimen belongs to a study of technical replicates of blood from several donors. Sequencing used immunoSEQ multiplex PCR; TCRdb keeps in-frame clones, though not all of them. This table has approximately 82,000 clones, under 95% appearing once. Germline CDR1 is SGDLS and CDR2 is YYNGEE. V gave up 0 bases and J gave up 3 bases; unmatched junction bases: 2. This CDR3 spans 15 amino acids. The sequenced sample was T cells isolated from PBMCs. The clonotype originates from a human donor in good health. J is TRBJ2-3 and V is TRBV9; TRBD1 aligns across 9 bases. CDR3 region: CASSVGGQGTDTQYF. The CDR3, as DNA: TGTGCCAGCAGCGTAGGGGGACAGGGAACAGATACGCAGTATTTT.